This TCR beta chain was sequenced for a study of blood T cells in healthy people across ages (dated by TCRdb to about 2015). With respect to the entire study: Template switching captured roughly one uniquely barcoded TCR beta cDNA molecule per two T cells in model experiments. The donors were divided into four age groups: young (average around 15 years), middle-aged (about 39), aged (about 62) and long-lived (roughly 82). Age-related changes in TCR beta repertoire diversity were measured in the study by deep sequencing normalized with unique cDNA molecular identifiers. To avoid experimental bias, donors of different ages were distributed randomly across sequencing lanes. For two donors (one aged 18 to 30 and one aged 80 or older), the study analyzed two additional independent replicas of 1 million unique cDNA reads from the same blood draw.

The donors were some 36 Caucasian individuals from Russia, aged roughly 6 to 90 years, who were systemically healthy. Each donor gave approximately 9.4 milliliters of peripheral blood, drawn into EDTA-treated Vacutainer tubes. Ficoll-Paque density-gradient centrifugation was used to isolate PBMCs, with at least 7 million obtained per sample. Total RNA, at least 5 micrograms per sample, was extracted from PBMCs with Trizol reagent. The percentages of naive CD45RAhigh/CD27high T cells were determined by flow cytometry on a PBMC aliquot from every donor. Including cysteine and phenylalanine, the CDR3 has 14 amino acids. Solely the CDR3 DNA is kept, with 42 bases framed from the first base. The germline V gene (reference sequence) yields SEHNR for CDR1 and FQNEAQ for CDR2. This clonotype was observed once. Its cognate antigen has yet to be identified. A much more abundant neighbour one base away suggests this may be a read error.

The protocol used for the library was 5' RACE. Instrument on record: Illumina HiSeq 2500. A second PCR of about 7 to 12 cycles was run with a J-beta primer mix and a sample-barcoded 5' primer. A unique molecular identifier was introduced onto each TCR beta cDNA molecule by a template-switch 5' adaptor carrying 12 random nucleotides. Each sample yielded at least 3 million CDR3-containing paired-end reads. All of the RNA was converted into first-strand cDNA using the Mint cDNA synthesis kit, with a TRBC-specific oligonucleotide serving as the primer. Following uracil-DNA glycosylase treatment, all cDNA underwent a first 18-cycle PCR with the universal primers M1SS and BC2_uni_R. In the paper's pipeline: For normalization, 1 million high-quality reads were randomly selected from each sample, with every read carrying a distinct molecular identifier. Instead of being binned into consensus sequences, reads with shared molecular identifiers were discarded. MiTCR, with a Q25 quality threshold and the strictest error-elimination algorithm, was used for CDR3 identification, clonotype clustering and error correction. A nonparametric unseen species model with Euler transformation was used to estimate a lower bound on total TCR beta diversity. Starting from the raw public reads, TCRdb applied fastp trimming at Q25, assembled clones with MiXCR and retained in-frame beta chains. Records with the same CDR3 protein are collapsed into one entry carrying the most frequent genes and DNA. TCRdb assigned the V and J calls; the authors' analysis was not used. The sample includes about 1.7 million distinct CDR3 sequences, with roughly 27% observed a single time. The ten largest account for 7.7% of the sample.

General study outcomes and caveats: As age increased, observed TCR beta diversity per million T cells dropped in a roughly linear way, and a significant reduction was already evident by age around 41. The long-lived group showed more naive CD4+ T cells, fewer expanded clones and increased TCR diversity than the aged group, suggesting age selection. The CMV infection status of donors was not known, potentially confounding age-related changes in expanded clonotypes. The percentage of naive T cells measured by flow cytometry correlated strongly with observed TCR beta diversity. Estimates of total diversity based on one million sequenced T cells were regarded as lower bounds and as underestimates. Bulk unsorted PBMC profiling prevented conclusive comparison of naive and antigen-experienced compartments.

This clonotype originated in a woman aged 25 to 39 in good health. The specimen was blood. The receptor chain draws on TRBV7-9 and TRBJ2-5; the D gene remains uncertain. The nucleotides are TGTGCCATCAGCTCATACACCGACCAAGAGACCCAGTACTTC. Translated, this is CAISSYTDQETQYF.